The 14 T cell receptor beta chains below all came from one sample that was sequenced in a study of OX40 agonist ivuxolimab in advanced cancers. Measured with immunoSEQ multiplex PCR; TCRdb has only the in-frame clones, and not every one. The sample holds around 80,000 clones, 86% seen once. The sample here was CD4+ or CD8+ T cells sorted from blood, taken in a trial of the OX40 agonist ivuxolimab. The receptor source for this set is an adult with an advanced solid tumor such as melanoma, head and neck, liver or kidney cancer.

The CDR3 coding sequence is TGTGCCAGCAGTTCCGGGACACACAATCAGCCCCAGCATTTT. This gives the protein CASSSGTHNQPQHF. This chain connects TRBV9 to TRBJ1-5; maybe TRBD1 (6 bases). Trimming removed 5 bases from V and 3 bases from J, with 12 bases in between. Germline lookup yields CDR1 SGDLS and CDR2 YYNGEE. The CDR3 is 14 amino acids.

V and J are TRBV5-1 and TRBJ2-5, with 7 bases that match TRBD1. Germline V gives CDR1 SGHRS, CDR2 YFSETQ. Losses at the gene ends were 3 bases for V and 5 bases for J; bases not matched to a gene: 7. This CDR3 region has 14 residues. The CDR3 DNA is TGCGCCAGCAGCTCACAGGGGTTGGGCGAGACCCAGTACTTC. The encoded protein is CASSSQGLGETQYF. Looking up the rest from reference TRBV5-1 and TRBJ2-5 gives the full variable domain: KAGVTQTPRYLIKTRGQQVTLSCSPISGHRSVSWYQQTPGQGLQFLFEYFSETQRNKGNFPGRFSGRQFSNSRSEMNVSTLELGDSALYLCASSSQGLGETQYFGPGTRLLVL.

The chain carries TRBV7-2 and TRBJ2-7; possibly TRBD1 or TRBD2 for D (6 bases each). V lost 6 bases, J lost 4 bases, and 16 bases lay in between. This CDR3 contains 14 residues. CDR1 and CDR2 (germline): SGHTA, FQGNSA. CDR3 amino acids: CASRLGGGQYEQYF. The CDR3 nucleotides read TGTGCCAGCAGGCTAGGGGGAGGTCAATACGAGCAGTACTTC.

The chain carries TRBV5-1 and TRBJ1-1; D possibly corresponds to TRBD1 (6 bases). The CDR3 spans 15 residues. The germline V gene has CDR1 SGHRS and CDR2 YFSETQ. With 2 bases removed from V and 1 base from J, the gap between germline ends came to 12 bases. CDR3 sequence reads: CASSFGYRENTEAFF. DNA for the CDR3: TGCGCCAGCAGCTTTGGTTACAGGGAGAACACTGAAGCTTTCTTT.

The V gene is TRBV19, the J gene TRBJ2-7; no definite D call. V was clipped by 7 bases and J by 0 bases, with 13 bases between them. Germline values: CDR1 LNHDA, CDR2 SQIVND (reference sequence). The CDR3 has 14 residues. DNA of the CDR3: TGTGCCAGTAAAAGCGCAGCGAGCTCCTACGAGCAGTACTTC. Translating gives CASKSAASSYEQYF.

This chain connects TRBV6-5 to TRBJ1-2; 9 nucleotides align to TRBD1. CDR1 MNHEY and CDR2 SVGAGI come from the germline V gene. Unmatched junction bases numbered 4, after V lost 8 bases and J lost 0 bases. The CDR3 extends over 14 amino acids. The CDR3 nucleotides read TGTGCCAGCCTTACAGGGGGCGCTAACTATGGCTACACCTTC. It encodes CASLTGGANYGYTF.

The V gene is TRBV6-7, the J gene TRBJ1-4, with D hard to call. TRBV6-7 is reported as an ORF; its role is uncertain. Trimming stripped 6 bases from V and 11 bases from J, with 7 bases between. This CDR3 comprises 10 residues. CDR3 sequence (DNA): TGTGCCAGCAGCCCATCTAAACTGTTTTTT. It codes for CASSPSKLFF.

The chain has TRBV5-1 and TRBJ2-3; D is ambiguous. Germline loops: CDR1 SGHRS, CDR2 YFSETQ. V shed 0 bases and J shed 0 bases, with 11 bases lying between them. The length of the CDR3 is 16 residues. This CDR3 is CASSLEGRSSTDTQYF. In DNA, the CDR3 is TGCGCCAGCAGCTTGGAGGGTAGGTCGAGCACAGATACGCAGTATTTT. The full variable domain, its missing parts supplied by reference TRBV5-1 and TRBJ2-3, is KAGVTQTPRYLIKTRGQQVTLSCSPISGHRSVSWYQQTPGQGLQFLFEYFSETQRNKGNFPGRFSGRQFSNSRSEMNVSTLELGDSALYLCASSLEGRSSTDTQYFGPGTRLTVL.

This clone was found once. CDR3 in amino acids: CASSVNLDSFTDTQYF. CDR3 nucleotides: TGTGCCAGCAGTGTTAATCTAGACAGCTTCACAGATACGCAGTATTTT. The chain links TRBV6-1 to TRBJ2-3, with a possible D match to TRBD1 (5 bases). This CDR3 region has 16 residues. The germline gives CDR1 MNHNS, CDR2 SASEGT. The V end lost 4 bases, the J end lost 2 bases, and 16 bases lay between the germline ends.

Concerning this clone itself: At the DNA level, this CDR3 is encoded by other sequences in the same sample as well. The chain couples TRBV7-9 to TRBJ2-2, with TRBD1 matching over 7 bases. Germline loops: CDR1 SEHNR, CDR2 FQNEAQ (reference sequence). J lost 1 base, V lost 5 bases, and 4 bases had no gene match. The CDR3 is 15 amino acids. The CDR3 sequence: CASSTWTGNTGELFF. The CDR3 DNA follows: TGTGCCAGCAGCACATGGACAGGGAACACCGGGGAGCTGTTTTTT.

This clone was observed a few times. The chain combines TRBV10-3 with TRBJ2-4; D is unresolved. Germline-derived CDR1 and CDR2 are ENHRY and SYGVKD. Trimming pared 3 bases from V and 6 bases from J, leaving 12 bases between. The CDR3 covers 14 residues. CDR3 loop: CAISEWAESNIQYF. The CDR3 DNA is TGTGCCATCAGTGAATGGGCGGAATCAAACATTCAGTACTTC.

This clone came up once. J is TRBJ1-6 and V is TRBV2; D might be TRBD1 (5 bases). The CDR3 consists of 15 residues. The V end was cut by 2 bases, the J end by 7 bases, with 12 bases between. From germline, CDR1 is SNHLY and CDR2 FYNNEI. The CDR3 region has the DNA TGTGCCAGCAGTGAAATGGGGCTAGGAAATTCACCCCTCCACTTT. Translated, it gives CASSEMGLGNSPLHF.

The CDR3 protein is CASSAPTGVRVEKLFF. CDR3 DNA: TGTGCCAGCAGCGCGCCCACAGGGGTACGGGTAGAAAAACTGTTTTTT. The chain recombines TRBV7-9 with TRBJ1-4; 7 bases agree with TRBD1. Losses at the gene ends were 5 bases for V and 8 bases for J; bases not matched to a gene: 14. The CDR3 consists of 16 residues. The germline gives CDR1 SEHNR, CDR2 FQNEAQ (reference sequence).

This sequence joins TRBV19 and TRBJ1-5; 8 nucleotides agree with TRBD1. Germline trimming cut 6 bases from V and 3 bases from J; bases unmatched to any gene: 10. Germline V gene data show CDR1 as LNHDA and CDR2 as SQIVND (reference sequence). This CDR3 is 16 amino acids long. CDR3 DNA: TGTGCCAGTAGACAGCTACAGGGGGTAGTCAATCAGCCCCAGCATTTT. Protein product: CASRQLQGVVNQPQHF.